Listed below are T cell receptor beta chains from one sample, sequenced in a study of blood T cell repertoires in COVID-19. The table came from immunoSEQ multiplex PCR; TCRdb's copy has only in-frame clones and leaves some out. The repertoire holds 45,000 to 50,000 clones, with over 80% as singletons. Sequenced: peripheral blood. The receptors here all came from a man aged 55 to 69 with active COVID-19. Both conserved end residues are part of each CDR3. A D gene is named only where the DNA matches it firmly. Clone size is not always given. Where it is, it says once, few, many or a class for expanded clones.

TRBJ2-1 | NA | TRBV6-5 | NA | CASSQARVNEQFF | TGTGCCAGCAGTCAGGCCAGGGTGAATGAGCAGTTCTTC
TRBJ2-2 | NA | TRBV28 | TRBD2 | CASSLGGAGELFF | TGTGCCAGCAGTTTAGGGGGGGCCGGGGAGCTGTTTTTT
TRBJ1-6 | NA | TRBV28 | TRBD1 | CASSSRTGGFSPLHF | TGTGCCAGCAGCTCCCGGACAGGGGGCTTCTCACCCCTCCACTTT
TRBJ1-5 | NA | TRBV4-3 | NA | CASSQGENQPQHF | TGCGCCAGCAGCCAAGGAGAAAATCAGCCCCAGCATTTT
TRBJ1-2 | NA | TRBV2 | NA | CASTEGFGSARGYTF | TGTGCCAGCACTGAGGGATTTGGGAGCGCGCGTGGCTACACCTTC
TRBJ2-1 | NA | TRBV19 | TRBD1 | CASSILDRGQFF | TGTGCCAGTAGTATCCTTGACAGGGGGCAGTTCTTC
TRBJ2-5 | NA | TRBV7-2 | TRBD2 | CASSWSGGAGETQYF | TGTGCCAGCAGCTGGAGCGGGGGGGCCGGTGAGACCCAGTACTTC
TRBJ1-3 | NA | TRBV5-4 | NA | CASSLEARGGSGNTIYF | TGTGCCAGCAGCTTGGAAGCGCGGGGTGGCTCTGGAAACACCATATATTTT
TRBJ2-1 | NA | TRBV18 | TRBD2 | CASSPGTSGGPGEQFF | TGTGCCAGCTCACCAGGGACTAGCGGGGGGCCAGGTGAGCAGTTCTTC
TRBJ2-3 | NA | TRBV13 | NA | CASSEEGLPLTDTQYF | TGTGCCAGCAGCGAAGAGGGACTCCCACTCACAGATACGCAGTATTTT
TRBJ2-3 | NA | TRBV29-1 | TRBD2 | CSVAGLAGGKGTDTQYF | TGCAGCGTTGCGGGTCTAGCGGGGGGGAAGGGCACAGATACGCAGTATTTT
TRBJ1-2 | NA | TRBV19 | NA | CASSIRAGFDGYTF | TGTGCCAGTAGTATAAGAGCAGGATTCGACGGCTACACCTTC
TRBJ2-5 | once | TRBV5-6 | TRBD1 | CASSQRTGARQETQYF | TGTGCCAGCAGCCAAAGGACAGGGGCGCGCCAAGAGACCCAGTACTTC
TRBJ2-3 | NA | TRBV27 | TRBD2 | CASRPRGLAVTDTQYF | TGTGCCAGCCGCCCCCGGGGACTAGCGGTCACAGATACGCAGTATTTT
TRBJ2-2 | few | TRBV7-2 | NA | CASSPVGGSVTGELFF | TGTGCCAGCAGCCCCGTCGGGGGATCGGTTACCGGGGAGCTGTTTTTT
TRBJ2-7 | NA | TRBV10-3 | NA | CAISQGANYEQYF | TGTGCCATCAGCCAAGGGGCCAACTACGAGCAGTACTTC
TRBJ2-1 | NA | TRBV6-4 | NA | CASSDSAGSYNEQFF | TGTGCCAGCAGTGACTCAGCTGGCTCCTACAATGAGCAGTTCTTC
TRBJ2-5 | NA | TRBV3-1/TRBV3-2 | TRBD2 | CASSQTSGGETQYF | TGTGCCAGCAGCCAGACTAGCGGTGGGGAGACCCAGTACTTC
TRBJ2-5 | NA | TRBV4-1 | TRBD2 | CASSQTIGTSGETQYF | TGCGCCAGCAGCCAGACCATTGGGACTAGCGGAGAGACCCAGTACTTC
TRBJ2-5 | NA | TRBV7-2 | TRBD2 | CASSSGLAGLETQYF | TGTGCCAGCAGCTCCGGACTAGCGGGTCTAGAGACCCAGTACTTC
TRBJ1-2 | NA | TRBV28 | TRBD1 | CASSPPGTEYYGYTF | TGTGCCAGCAGTCCCCCCGGGACAGAGTACTATGGCTACACCTTC
TRBJ1-1 | NA | TRBV9 | NA | CASSVGGMNTEAFF | TGTGCCAGCAGCGTAGGCGGGATGAACACTGAAGCTTTCTTT
TRBJ2-7 | NA | TRBV28 | TRBD1 | CASSPSGQLLGEQYF | TGTGCCAGCAGTCCCTCGGGACAGCTTCTGGGGGAGCAGTACTTC
TRBJ2-2 | few | TRBV7-9 | TRBD1 | CASSHRAGQGPNTGELFF | TGTGCCAGCAGCCACAGGGCGGGACAGGGCCCAAACACCGGGGAGCTGTTTTTT
TRBJ2-7 | NA | TRBV9 | TRBD2 | CASSVGGTSDYYEQYF | TGTGCCAGCAGCGTAGGAGGGACTAGCGACTACTACGAGCAGTACTTC
TRBJ2-2 | NA | TRBV19 | NA | CASSTQGTGTGELFF | TGTGCCAGTAGTACCCAGGGAACTGGAACCGGGGAGCTGTTTTTT
TRBJ2-2 | NA | TRBV9 | TRBD2 | CASSVQAGENTGELFF | TGTGCCAGCAGCGTACAAGCGGGGGAGAACACCGGGGAGCTGTTTTTT
TRBJ2-5 | NA | TRBV11-2 | TRBD2 | CASSSASGVGETQYF | TGTGCCAGCAGTTCGGCTAGCGGGGTCGGCGAGACCCAGTACTTC
TRBJ1-5 | NA | TRBV7-8 | NA | CASTTQRNQPQHF | TGTGCCAGCACCACCCAGAGGAATCAGCCCCAGCATTTT
TRBJ1-1 | once | TRBV7-3 | NA | CASRHSGWVNTEAFF | TGTGCCAGCAGACATTCAGGGTGGGTGAACACTGAAGCTTTCTTT
TRBJ2-1 | NA | TRBV5-1 | NA | CASSLVSSYNEQFF | TGCGCCAGCAGCTTGGTTAGCTCCTACAATGAGCAGTTCTTC
TRBJ2-7 | once | TRBV28 | TRBD2 | CASSEPGLAREQYF | TGTGCCAGCAGTGAGCCGGGACTAGCCCGCGAGCAGTACTTC
TRBJ2-7 | NA | TRBV29-1 | NA | CSVGRAGFSHLSQEQYF | TGCAGTGTTGGAAGGGCAGGGTTTTCTCACCTCTCACAGGAGCAGTACTTC
TRBJ2-1 | NA | TRBV5-4 | NA | CASSYGLREAYNEQFF | TGTGCCAGCAGCTACGGACTAAGGGAAGCATACAATGAGCAGTTCTTC
TRBJ2-7 | NA | TRBV2 | TRBD2 | CASRAGESSYEQYF | TGTGCCAGCAGGGCGGGAGAGTCCTCCTACGAGCAGTACTTC
TRBJ2-3 | NA | TRBV7-9 | NA | CASSPRQASTDTQYF | TGTGCCAGCAGCCCCCGACAGGCCAGCACAGATACGCAGTATTTT
TRBJ2-7 | NA | TRBV3-1/TRBV3-2 | TRBD2 | CASSPIAGGTNEQYF | TGTGCCAGCAGCCCTATAGCGGGAGGGACGAACGAGCAGTACTTC
TRBJ2-1 | NA | TRBV6-5 | NA | CASSRGLDRFF | TGTGCCAGCAGTCGGGGACTGGACCGGTTCTTC
TRBJ1-2 | NA | TRBV24-1 | NA | CATSDLTSPTGGYTF | TGTGCCACCAGTGATTTAACATCGCCGACGGGAGGCTACACCTTC
TRBJ2-7 | NA | TRBV19 | TRBD1 | CASSQFRGRPYEQYF | TGTGCCAGTAGTCAATTCAGGGGGCGCCCCTACGAGCAGTACTTC
TRBJ1-1 | NA | TRBV9 | TRBD1 | CASSVVSGGGEAFF | TGTGCCAGCAGCGTAGTGTCAGGGGGTGGTGAAGCTTTCTTT
TRBJ2-3 | NA | TRBV30 | TRBD1 | CAWSVPGGWDTQYF | TGTGCCTGGAGTGTACCAGGGGGCTGGGATACGCAGTATTTT
TRBJ2-6 | NA | TRBV5-1 | NA | CASSLVGSPGSRSGANVLTF | TGCGCCAGCAGCTTGGTAGGGTCTCCGGGGAGCCGCTCTGGGGCCAACGTCCTGACTTTC
TRBJ2-3 | NA | TRBV6-4 | TRBD2 | CASSARLASRDTQYF | TGTGCCAGCAGCGCCCGACTAGCGAGCAGGGATACGCAGTATTTT
TRBJ2-3 | once | TRBV9 | TRBD2 | CASSARERGTPDTQYF | TGTGCCAGCAGCGCACGAGAGCGGGGGACCCCAGATACGCAGTATTTT
TRBJ2-7 | NA | TRBV6-1 | NA | CASSETGTSYEQYF | TGTGCCAGCAGTGAAACGGGGACATCCTACGAGCAGTACTTC
TRBJ1-1 | NA | TRBV28 | TRBD1 | CASSFGDRANTEAFF | TGTGCCAGCAGTTTTGGGGACAGGGCGAACACTGAAGCTTTCTTT
TRBJ2-1 | NA | TRBV7-3 | TRBD2 | CASSSTSGRAGEQFF | TGTGCCAGCAGCTCGACTAGCGGGAGGGCCGGTGAGCAGTTCTTC
TRBJ2-1 | NA | TRBV11-3 | NA | CASSLGVGVEQFF | TGTGCCAGCAGCTTAGGGGTGGGAGTGGAGCAGTTCTTC
TRBJ1-5 | NA | TRBV21-1 | NA | CASSHRGRGQPQHF | TGTGCCAGCAGCCACAGGGGGCGCGGACAGCCCCAGCATTTT
TRBJ1-1 | NA | TRBV2 | NA | CASNGQPNTEAFF | TGTGCCAGCAATGGACAGCCGAACACTGAAGCTTTCTTT
TRBJ2-6 | NA | TRBV27 | NA | CASSPGANVLTF | TGTGCCAGCAGTCCAGGGGCCAACGTCCTGACTTTC